The entry below describes one T cell receptor (beta chain). No antigen is known for it. Generated by immunoSEQ multiplex PCR, the TCRdb table keeps only in-frame clones and is missing some. The profile covers about 55,000 clones, with more than 70% appearing a single time and approximately 7% taken by the ten largest. The sample comes from a study of OX40 agonist ivuxolimab in advanced cancers. Overall study: Therapy given before enrollment (anti-PD-1, anti-PD-L1 or anti-CTLA-4) was allowed, and around 41% had some. Study observations and caveats: Relative to CD4+ cells, CD8+ T cells on average had more expanded clones. Among the nonresponders, some also had low normalized T-cell clonal expansion.

Germline V CDR1 and CDR2: MNHEY, SMNVEV (reference sequence). V shed 7 bases and J 6 bases; nucleotides not matched to a gene: 12. The CDR3 loop spans 15 amino acids. The sample was CD4+ or CD8+ T cells sorted from blood, taken in a trial of the OX40 agonist ivuxolimab. The chain recombines TRBV27 with TRBJ1-5, with 7 bases matching TRBD1. The source is an adult with an advanced solid tumor such as melanoma, head and neck, liver or kidney cancer. CDR3 nucleotides: TGTGCCAGCAATACGAGATGGGACAGTCCTCAGCCCCAGCATTTT. Residues: CASNTRWDSPQPQHF.